This T cell receptor (beta chain) was identified in a study of post-analysis software for immune sequencing data. Study-level findings and limits: TRBV5-6, TRBV5-1 and TRBV20-1 belonged to a set of about five TRBV segments that were more frequent in patients than controls. Pronounced co-clustering by F measure was evident among identically batched samples.

In the case of this clonotype: What it binds is unknown.

This CDR3 comprises 16 residues. Trimming shortened V by 4 bases and J by 5 bases, and 17 bases separated the two germline ends. CDR1 is SNHLY and CDR2 is FYNNEI in the germline V gene. Unique molecular identifiers had been added to the TCR beta cDNA libraries. Each batch of about 0.85 to 10 million T cells produced 500,000 to 600,000 cDNA molecules. TCRdb called the PCR reads again in MiXCR, with one record for every CDR3 protein. The repertoire includes some 160,000 distinct CDR3 sequences, around 36% of them detected once, and roughly 28% sits in the top ten. This TCR was recovered from a girl aged 10 to 17 with multiple sclerosis. Sample: blood, taken after autologous hematopoietic stem cell transplantation. The chain joins TRBV2 to TRBJ2-2; D remains ambiguous. CDR3 sequence (DNA): TGTGCCAGCAGTGCCCGAGCGCTCATGGGGACCGGGGAGCTGTTTTTT. This encodes CASSARALMGTGELFF.